The 8 T cell receptor beta chains listed next were all sequenced from one sample in a study of identical twins. TCRdb used MiXCR to reprocess the 5' RACE reads, holding one entry per CDR3 protein. The profile shows approximately 690,000 distinct CDR3 sequences, roughly 6% of them singletons. Sequencing was performed on naive T cells sorted from blood. These receptors all come from a man aged 18 to 29 in good health.

This clonotype was seen at least ten times. V gene TRBV24-1 combines with J gene TRBJ2-5; 7 bases line up with TRBD2. Trimming removed 4 bases from V and 5 bases from J; junction bases left unmatched: 12. The CDR3 runs to 16 residues. Germline CDR1 is KGHDR and CDR2 is SFDVKD. This CDR3 is CATSEASGGGSETQYF. For the CDR3, the DNA is TGTGCCACCAGTGAGGCTAGCGGAGGTGGTTCGGAGACCCAGTACTTC.

This clonotype was counted many times. The CDR3 nucleotides read TGTGCCACCCGAGCGGGAGGAAAGAACACCGGGGAGCTGTTTTTT. This sequence encodes CATRAGGKNTGELFF. The rearrangement joins TRBV24-1 to TRBJ2-2; 9 bases map to TRBD2. Germline CDR1 is KGHDR and CDR2 is SFDVKD. The CDR3 runs to 15 residues. Trimming removed 9 bases from V and 1 base from J; junction bases left unmatched: 5.

This clonotype was picked up many times. This chain connects TRBV20-1 to TRBJ2-3; D call uncertain. Germline loops: CDR1 DFQATT, CDR2 SNEGSKA (reference sequence). The CDR3 is 14 amino acids. Trimming cost V 3 bases and J 6 bases, with 16 bases left between them. This CDR3 reads CSARVQANRDTQYF. The CDR3 DNA follows: TGCAGTGCTAGGGTTCAGGCTAATCGGGATACGCAGTATTTT.

The rearrangement links TRBV12-3 or TRBV12-4 to TRBJ1-5; D remains unclear. Trimming took 1 base from V and 3 from J, leaving 10 bases between them. The CDR3 has 15 amino acids. The CDR3 DNA is TGTGCCAGCAGTTTAGTTTCTGGGTTCAATCAGCCCCAGCATTTT. Its translation: CASSLVSGFNQPQHF.

This clonotype has a count of ten or more. The chain joins TRBV9 to TRBJ2-7, with 7 bases aligning to TRBD1. The CDR3 totals 16 residues. Germline loops: CDR1 SGDLS, CDR2 YYNGEE. Trimming cost V 3 bases and J 3 bases; bases outside gene matches: 12. The CDR3 region is CASSAYRGPSIYEQYF. The CDR3 bases are TGTGCCAGCAGCGCCTACAGGGGACCCTCTATCTACGAGCAGTACTTC.

This clonotype was observed many times. The rearrangement links TRBV7-9 to TRBJ2-2; D not resolved. The CDR3 covers 15 residues. Trimming took off 8 bases at V and 0 bases at J, with 13 bases between the two ends. In germline, CDR1 is SEHNR, CDR2 FQNEAQ (reference sequence). CDR3 sequence reads: CASCPVQPNTGELFF. CDR3 nucleotide sequence: TGTGCCAGCTGCCCTGTTCAGCCGAACACCGGGGAGCTGTTTTTT.

This clonotype has more than one count but fewer than ten. The chain has TRBV20-1 and TRBJ2-3; 12 bases map to TRBD2. CDR3 length: 15 amino acids. The V segment lost 3 bases and the J segment 5 bases; nucleotides outside the gene matches: 6. CDR1 is DFQATT, CDR2 SNEGSKA, per germline (reference sequence). CDR3 loop: CSASRLAGAEDTQYF. As DNA, the CDR3 is TGCAGTGCTAGCAGACTAGCGGGAGCGGAAGATACGCAGTATTTT.

This clonotype was seen at least ten times. This sequence joins TRBV3-1 and TRBJ1-5, with a possible D match to TRBD1 (6 bases). The germline V and J ends were trimmed by 5 bases and 6 bases, with 11 bases remaining between them. The germline V gene has CDR1 LGHDT and CDR2 YNNKEL (reference sequence). The CDR3 length is 13 residues. CDR3 sequence (DNA): TGTGCCAGCAGCGCACAGGGAAGTCAGCCCCAGCATTTT. This translates into CASSAQGSQPQHF.